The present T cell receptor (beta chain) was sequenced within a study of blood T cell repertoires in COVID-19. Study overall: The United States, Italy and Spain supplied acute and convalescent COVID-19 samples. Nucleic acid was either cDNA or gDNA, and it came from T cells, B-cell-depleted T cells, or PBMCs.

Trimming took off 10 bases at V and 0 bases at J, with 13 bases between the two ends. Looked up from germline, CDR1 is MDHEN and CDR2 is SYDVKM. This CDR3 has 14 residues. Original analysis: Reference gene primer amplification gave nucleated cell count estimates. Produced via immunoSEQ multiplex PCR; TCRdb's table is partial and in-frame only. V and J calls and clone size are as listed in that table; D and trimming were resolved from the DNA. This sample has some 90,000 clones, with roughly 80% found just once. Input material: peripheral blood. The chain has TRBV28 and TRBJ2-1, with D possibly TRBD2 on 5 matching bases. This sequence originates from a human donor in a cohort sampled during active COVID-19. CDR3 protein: CATGVLSSYNEQFF. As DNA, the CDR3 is TGTGCCACCGGGGTCTTAAGCTCCTACAATGAGCAGTTCTTC.